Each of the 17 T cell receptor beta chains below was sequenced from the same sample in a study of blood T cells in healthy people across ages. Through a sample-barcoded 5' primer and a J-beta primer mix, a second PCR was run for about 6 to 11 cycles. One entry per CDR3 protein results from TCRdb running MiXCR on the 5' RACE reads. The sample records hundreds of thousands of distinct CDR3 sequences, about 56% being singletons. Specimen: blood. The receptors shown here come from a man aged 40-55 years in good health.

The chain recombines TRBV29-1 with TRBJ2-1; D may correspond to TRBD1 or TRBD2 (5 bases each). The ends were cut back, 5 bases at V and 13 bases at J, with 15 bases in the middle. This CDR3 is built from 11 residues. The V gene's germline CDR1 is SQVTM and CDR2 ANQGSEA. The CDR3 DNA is TGCAGCGTTCGCCCGCTGGGGACCCAGTTCTTC. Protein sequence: CSVRPLGTQFF.

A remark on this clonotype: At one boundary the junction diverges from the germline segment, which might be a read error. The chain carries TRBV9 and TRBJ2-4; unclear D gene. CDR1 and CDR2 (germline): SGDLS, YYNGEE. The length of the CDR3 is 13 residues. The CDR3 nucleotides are TGTGCCAACAGCGTGGCCCCCGTGGACATTCAGTACTTC. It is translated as CANSVAPVDIQYF.

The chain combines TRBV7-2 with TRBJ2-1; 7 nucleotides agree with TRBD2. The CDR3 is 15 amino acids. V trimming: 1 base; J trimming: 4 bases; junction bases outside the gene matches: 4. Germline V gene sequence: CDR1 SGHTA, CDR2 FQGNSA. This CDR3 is CASSLVGAGYNEQFF. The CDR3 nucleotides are TGTGCCAGCAGCTTAGTAGGAGCGGGATACAATGAGCAGTTCTTC.

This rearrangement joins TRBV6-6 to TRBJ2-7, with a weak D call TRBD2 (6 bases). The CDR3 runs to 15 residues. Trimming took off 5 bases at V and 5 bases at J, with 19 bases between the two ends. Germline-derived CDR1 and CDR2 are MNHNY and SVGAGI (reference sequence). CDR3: CASSPDVVGRHEQYF. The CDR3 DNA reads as TGTGCCAGCAGTCCGGACGTCGTGGGGAGGCACGAGCAGTACTTC.

In nucleotides, the CDR3 is TGCAGTGCTAGCGTTGTGGGCAGGGTGGGTCAGCCCCAGCATTTT. Protein sequence: CSASVVGRVGQPQHF. The rearrangement links TRBV20-1 to TRBJ1-5, with D possibly TRBD1 on 5 matching bases. Looked up from germline, CDR1 is DFQATT and CDR2 is SNEGSKA (reference sequence). The CDR3 runs 15 residues. The ends were cut back, 3 bases at V and 6 bases at J, with 18 bases in the middle.

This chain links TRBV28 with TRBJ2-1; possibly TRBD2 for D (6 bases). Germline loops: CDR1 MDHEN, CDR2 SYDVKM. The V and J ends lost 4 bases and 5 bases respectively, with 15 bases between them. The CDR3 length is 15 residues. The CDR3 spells CASSSRARGNNEQFF. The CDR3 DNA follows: TGTGCCAGCAGTTCCCGGGCCCGGGGGAACAATGAGCAGTTCTTC.

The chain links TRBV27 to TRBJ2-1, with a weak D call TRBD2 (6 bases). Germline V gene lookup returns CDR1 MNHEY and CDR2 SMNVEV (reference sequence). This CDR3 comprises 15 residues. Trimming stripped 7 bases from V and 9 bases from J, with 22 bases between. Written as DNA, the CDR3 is TGTGCCAGCACCCCACGTGGGCTAGCGTTAACTGAGCAGTTCTTC. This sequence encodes CASTPRGLALTEQFF.

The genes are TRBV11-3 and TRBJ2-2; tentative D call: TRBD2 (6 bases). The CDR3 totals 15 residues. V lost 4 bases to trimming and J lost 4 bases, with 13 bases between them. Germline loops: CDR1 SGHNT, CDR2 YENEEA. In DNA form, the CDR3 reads TGTGCCAGCAGCTCGGGACTGGCCGGCACCGGGGAGCTGTTTTTT. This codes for CASSSGLAGTGELFF.

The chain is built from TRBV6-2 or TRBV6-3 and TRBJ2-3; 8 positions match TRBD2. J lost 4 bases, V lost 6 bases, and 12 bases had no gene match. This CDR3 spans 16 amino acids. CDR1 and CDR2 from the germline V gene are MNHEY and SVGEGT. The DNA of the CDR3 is TGTGCCAGCAGAGCGAGCGGGAGTATGTTTGCAGATACGCAGTATTTT. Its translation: CASRASGSMFADTQYF.

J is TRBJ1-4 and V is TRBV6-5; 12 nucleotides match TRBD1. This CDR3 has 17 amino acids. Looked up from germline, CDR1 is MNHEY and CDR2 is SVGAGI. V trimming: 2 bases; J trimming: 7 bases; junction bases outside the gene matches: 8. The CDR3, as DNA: TGTGCCAGCAGTTACCGGGACAGGGGGCGACTCGGTGAAAAACTGTTTTTT. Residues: CASSYRDRGRLGEKLFF.

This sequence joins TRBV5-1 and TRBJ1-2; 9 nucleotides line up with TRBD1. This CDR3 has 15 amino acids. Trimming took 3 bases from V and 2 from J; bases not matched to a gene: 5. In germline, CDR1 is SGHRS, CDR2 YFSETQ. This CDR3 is CASSWGQGKNYGYTF. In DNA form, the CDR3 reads TGCGCCAGCAGCTGGGGACAGGGTAAAAACTATGGCTACACCTTC. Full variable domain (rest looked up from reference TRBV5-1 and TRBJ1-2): KAGVTQTPRYLIKTRGQQVTLSCSPISGHRSVSWYQQTPGQGLQFLFEYFSETQRNKGNFPGRFSGRQFSNSRSEMNVSTLELGDSALYLCASSWGQGKNYGYTFGSGTRLTVV.

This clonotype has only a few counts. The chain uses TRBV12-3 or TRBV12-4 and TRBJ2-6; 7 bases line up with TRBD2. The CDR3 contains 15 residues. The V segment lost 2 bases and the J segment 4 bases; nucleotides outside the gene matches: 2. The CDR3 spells CASSLRGVGANVLTF. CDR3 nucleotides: TGTGCCAGCAGTTTACGGGGGGTGGGGGCCAACGTCCTGACTTTC.

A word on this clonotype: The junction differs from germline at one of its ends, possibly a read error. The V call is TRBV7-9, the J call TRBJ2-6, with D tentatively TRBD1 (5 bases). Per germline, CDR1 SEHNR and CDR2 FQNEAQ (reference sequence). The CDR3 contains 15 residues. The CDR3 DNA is TGTGCCAGCAGCTTAGCCGGCTCTGGGGCCAACGGCCTGACTTTC. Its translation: CASSLAGSGANGLTF.

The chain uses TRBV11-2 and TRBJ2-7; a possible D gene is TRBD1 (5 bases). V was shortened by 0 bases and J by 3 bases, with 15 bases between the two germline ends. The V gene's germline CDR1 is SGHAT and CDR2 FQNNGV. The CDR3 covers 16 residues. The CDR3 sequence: CASSLDNPLQGYEQYF. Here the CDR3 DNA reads TGTGCCAGCAGCTTAGATAACCCCCTCCAGGGCTACGAGCAGTACTTC.

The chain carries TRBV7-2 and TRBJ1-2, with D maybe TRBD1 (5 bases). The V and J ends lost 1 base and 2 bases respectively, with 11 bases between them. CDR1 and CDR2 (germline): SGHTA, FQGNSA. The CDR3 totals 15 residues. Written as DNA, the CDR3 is TGTGCCAGCAGCTTAGAACCGGGACGGAACTATGGCTACACCTTC. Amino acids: CASSLEPGRNYGYTF.

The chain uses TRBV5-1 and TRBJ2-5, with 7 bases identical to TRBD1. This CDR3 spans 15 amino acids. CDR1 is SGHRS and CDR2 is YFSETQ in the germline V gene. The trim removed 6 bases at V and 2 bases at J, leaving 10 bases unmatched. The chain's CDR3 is CASTKGGRGQETQYF. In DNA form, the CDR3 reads TGCGCCAGCACCAAAGGGGGCAGGGGGCAAGAGACCCAGTACTTC.

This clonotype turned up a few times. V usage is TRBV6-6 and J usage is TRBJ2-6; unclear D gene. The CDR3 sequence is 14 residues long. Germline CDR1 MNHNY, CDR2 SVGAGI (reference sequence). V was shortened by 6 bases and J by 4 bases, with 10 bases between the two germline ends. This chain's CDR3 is CASRVPPGANVLTF. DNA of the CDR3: TGTGCCAGCAGGGTTCCACCGGGGGCCAACGTCCTGACTTTC.